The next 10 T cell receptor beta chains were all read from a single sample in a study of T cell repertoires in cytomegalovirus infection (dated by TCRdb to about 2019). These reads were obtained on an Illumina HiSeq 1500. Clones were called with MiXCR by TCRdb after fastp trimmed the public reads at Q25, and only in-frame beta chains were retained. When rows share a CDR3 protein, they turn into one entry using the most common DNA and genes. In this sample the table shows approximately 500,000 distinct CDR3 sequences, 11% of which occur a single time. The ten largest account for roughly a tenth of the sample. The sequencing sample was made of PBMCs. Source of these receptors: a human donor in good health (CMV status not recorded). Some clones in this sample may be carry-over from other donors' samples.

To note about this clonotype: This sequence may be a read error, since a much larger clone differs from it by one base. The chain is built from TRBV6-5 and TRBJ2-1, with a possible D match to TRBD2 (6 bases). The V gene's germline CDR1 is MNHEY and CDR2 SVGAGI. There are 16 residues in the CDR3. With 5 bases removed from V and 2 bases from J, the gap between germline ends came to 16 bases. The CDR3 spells CASSESGELAYNEQFF. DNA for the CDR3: TGTGCCAGCAGTGAATCGGGGGAACTAGCCTACAATGAGCAGTTCTTC.

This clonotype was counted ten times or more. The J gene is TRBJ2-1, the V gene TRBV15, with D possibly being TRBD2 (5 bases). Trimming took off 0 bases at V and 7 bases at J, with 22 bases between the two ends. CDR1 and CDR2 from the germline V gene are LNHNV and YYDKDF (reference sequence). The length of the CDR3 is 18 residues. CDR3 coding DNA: TGTGCCACCAGCAGAGAAATTGAGGCGTGGGAGAGAGGTAATGAGCAGTTCTTC. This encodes CATSREIEAWERGNEQFF.

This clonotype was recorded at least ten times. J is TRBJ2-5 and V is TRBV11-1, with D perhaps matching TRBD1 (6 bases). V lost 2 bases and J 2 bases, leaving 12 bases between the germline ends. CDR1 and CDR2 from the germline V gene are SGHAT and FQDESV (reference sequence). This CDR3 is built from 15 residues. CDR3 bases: TGTGCCAGCAGCTTACCCGCGACAGGTCAAGAGACCCAGTACTTC. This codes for CASSLPATGQETQYF. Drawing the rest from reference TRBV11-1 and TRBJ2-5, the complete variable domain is EAEVAQSPRYKITEKSQAVAFWCDPISGHATLYWYRQILGQGPELLVQFQDESVVDDSQLPKDRFSAERLKGVDSTLKIQPAELGDSAMYLCASSLPATGQETQYFGPGTRLLVL.

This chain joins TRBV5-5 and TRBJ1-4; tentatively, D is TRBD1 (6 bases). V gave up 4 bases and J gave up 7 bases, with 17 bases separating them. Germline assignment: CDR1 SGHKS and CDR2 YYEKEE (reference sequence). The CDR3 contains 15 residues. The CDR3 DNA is TGTGCCAGCAGCCAATCAGGGGATGAACGTGAAAAACTGTTTTTT. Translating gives CASSQSGDEREKLFF.

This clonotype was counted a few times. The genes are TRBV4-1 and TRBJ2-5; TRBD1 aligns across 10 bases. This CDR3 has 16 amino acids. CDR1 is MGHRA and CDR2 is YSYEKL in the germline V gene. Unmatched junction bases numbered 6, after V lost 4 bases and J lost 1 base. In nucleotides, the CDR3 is TGCGCCAGCAGCCCTCGGGACAGGGGAAGCCAAGAGACCCAGTACTTC. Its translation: CASSPRDRGSQETQYF.

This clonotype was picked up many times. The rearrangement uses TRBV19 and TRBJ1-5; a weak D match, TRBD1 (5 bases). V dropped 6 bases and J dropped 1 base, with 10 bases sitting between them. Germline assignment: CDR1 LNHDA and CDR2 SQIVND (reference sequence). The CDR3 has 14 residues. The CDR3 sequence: CASRIGASNQPQHF. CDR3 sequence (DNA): TGTGCCAGTAGAATTGGGGCCAGCAATCAGCCCCAGCATTTT.

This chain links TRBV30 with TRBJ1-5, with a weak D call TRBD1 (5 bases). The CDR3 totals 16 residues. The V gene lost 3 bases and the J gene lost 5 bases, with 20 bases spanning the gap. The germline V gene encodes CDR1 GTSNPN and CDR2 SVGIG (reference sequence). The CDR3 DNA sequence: TGTGCCTGGAGCATCCCCGGGGGGAGGGCGGATCAGCCCCAGCATTTT. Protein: CAWSIPGGRADQPQHF.

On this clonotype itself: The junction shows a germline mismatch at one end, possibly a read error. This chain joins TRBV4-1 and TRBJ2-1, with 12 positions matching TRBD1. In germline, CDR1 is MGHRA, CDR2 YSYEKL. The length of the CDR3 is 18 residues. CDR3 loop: CASSHKSGTGGRTNEQFF. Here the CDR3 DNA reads TGTGCCAGCAGCCATAAATCCGGGACAGGGGGCCGAACGAATGAGCAGTTCTTC.

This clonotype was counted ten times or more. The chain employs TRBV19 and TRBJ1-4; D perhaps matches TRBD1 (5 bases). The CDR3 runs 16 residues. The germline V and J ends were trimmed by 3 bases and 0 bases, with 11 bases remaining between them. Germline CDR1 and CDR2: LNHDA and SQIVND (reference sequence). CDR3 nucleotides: TGTGCCAGTAGTATCGACATAGGGGCAACTAATGAAAAACTGTTTTTT. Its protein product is CASSIDIGATNEKLFF.

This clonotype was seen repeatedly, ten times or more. CDR3 residues: CASSAPAGFDDHEQFF. Here the CDR3 DNA reads TGTGCCAGCAGCGCCCCAGCGGGATTCGACGACCATGAGCAGTTCTTC. V and J are TRBV9 and TRBJ2-1; 7 bases match TRBD2. This CDR3 spans 16 amino acids. Germline assignment: CDR1 SGDLS and CDR2 YYNGEE. Losses at the gene ends were 3 bases for V and 8 bases for J; bases not matched to a gene: 14.